The entry below describes one T cell receptor (beta chain). Its matching antigen is unknown. A junction end diverges from the germline sequence, so it may reflect a read error. Time point meaning: newly diagnosed GD, antithyroid drugs for less than 3 months. Following extraction of RNA from PBMCs, that RNA was used to make the TCR library. Peripheral blood, roughly 8.1 milliliters of it, was drawn into EDTA tubes. The data were obtained in a study of regulatory T cells in long-lasting Graves disease. Points from the study as a whole: Those with persistent Graves' had less TCR diversity than newly diagnosed patients. Persistent patients shared more public clonotypes (roughly 3,000) than newly diagnosed patients (about 970).

Libraries of TCR beta came from iRepertoire HTBI primers plus Arm-PCR of CDR3 regions. TCRdb itself ran the multiplex PCR reads through MiXCR, one entry per CDR3 protein. This sample has over 450,000 distinct CDR3 sequences, with more than 10% found just once. Germline CDR1 is SGHDT and CDR2 is YYEEEE. The CDR3 is 18 amino acids. These sequences were also reported in another study, on T cells in Graves' hyperthyroidism and ophthalmopathy. That work adds: HTBI primers were employed in a first-round RT-PCR of the TCR CDR3.

The chain joins TRBV5-6 to TRBJ2-3, with 10 bases identical to TRBD2. This sequence originates from a woman aged 25 to 39 with Graves disease. Sequencing used peripheral blood mononuclear cells (PBMCs), obtained at new diagnosis, from a patient treated with antithyroid drugs. The chain's CDR3 is CASSLSRLAGESSDTQYF. The CDR3 nucleotides read TGCGCCAGCAGCTTGAGTCGTCTAGCGGGAGAATCGTCAGATACGCAGTATTTT. Using reference TRBV5-6 and TRBJ2-3 for the parts outside the CDR3, the full variable domain is DAGVTQSPTHLIKTRGQQVTLRCSPKSGHDTVSWYQQALGQGPQFIFQYYEEEERQRGNFPDRFSGHQFPNYSSELNVNALLLGDSALYLCASSLSRLAGESSDTQYFGPGTRLTVL.